This entry concerns a single TCR beta chain. Its antigen remains unidentified. V lost 0 bases to trimming and J lost 5 bases, with 11 bases between them. Per the germline V gene, CDR1 is SGHRS and CDR2 is YFSETQ. The CDR3 spans 15 residues. Doses given second, at about 4 or about 12 weeks, were pooled. The method was immunoSEQ multiplex PCR; TCRdb's version includes in-frame clones alone and lacks a portion of them. The table includes tens of thousands of clones, 80% to 90% detected once. This sample stems from a study of T cell responses to AZD1222 COVID-19 vaccine. Findings and limits, study-wide: Among vaccine-associated CD4 TCRs, coverage spanned spike, with dominance at 160-218 and 743-854. Epitopes outside B.1.351 and B.1.1.7 mutated regions reportedly drew nearly half of spike TCRs. Every sample of the repertoires postdated the peak T cell response.

The clonotype was recovered from an adult who received the AZD1222 COVID-19 vaccine. The rearrangement joins TRBV5-1 to TRBJ2-2, with D maybe TRBD2 (5 bases). This specimen consisted of peripheral blood, obtained 28 days after the second AZD1222 dose. The CDR3 DNA reads as TGCGCCAGCAGCTTGGCAATTCGGGAAACCGGGGAGCTGTTTTTT. Protein sequence: CASSLAIRETGELFF.